Following are 23 T cell receptor beta chains from one sample sequenced in a study of T cells after yellow fever vaccination. TCRdb re-called the 5' RACE reads through MiXCR, storing one row per CDR3 protein. In the table there are 510,000 or so distinct CDR3 sequences, approximately 21% of which are singletons. The source was PBMCs, collected 15 days after the yellow fever booster vaccination. These receptors came from a man younger than 45 who received the YFV17D yellow fever vaccine.

This clonotype has more than one count but fewer than ten. The chain employs TRBV20-1 and TRBJ2-5, with TRBD1 matching 7 bases. The CDR3 has 13 residues. In germline, CDR1 is DFQATT, CDR2 SNEGSKA (reference sequence). V dropped 6 bases and J dropped 5; count of bases not matched to a gene: 9. This CDR3 reads CSAGSTGRETQYF. The CDR3 DNA sequence: TGCAGTGCGGGGTCGACAGGGCGGGAGACCCAGTACTTC.

This clonotype was counted between two and nine times. The chain recombines TRBV3-1 with TRBJ1-5, with 10 nucleotides matching TRBD1. V was pared by 4 bases and J by 4 bases, with 10 bases of the junction left unmatched. This CDR3 contains 17 residues. Germline V CDR1 and CDR2: LGHDT, YNNKEL (reference sequence). CDR3 in DNA: TGTGCCAGCAGCCCCCGTCCCGGGACAGGGGCTAATCAGCCCCAGCATTTT. Translated: CASSPRPGTGANQPQHF.

The sample holds a few counts of this clonotype. J is TRBJ1-1 and V is TRBV7-3; no firm D call. Trimming stripped 4 bases from V and 1 base from J, with 7 bases between. The CDR3 spans 13 residues. The germline gives CDR1 SGHTA, CDR2 FQGTGA. The DNA of the CDR3 is TGTGCCAGCAGCTATCATCGGAACACTGAAGCTTTCTTT. It yields the protein CASSYHRNTEAFF.

This rearrangement joins TRBV30 to TRBJ2-1; 11 positions agree with TRBD2. Trimming cost V 4 bases and J 5 bases; bases outside gene matches: 7. Germline assignment: CDR1 GTSNPN and CDR2 SVGIG (reference sequence). The CDR3 runs to 15 residues. CDR3 amino acids: CAWTSGLAEHNEQFF. DNA for the CDR3: TGTGCCTGGACCTCGGGACTAGCGGAGCACAATGAGCAGTTCTTC. The full variable domain, with the rest looked up from reference TRBV30 and TRBJ2-1, is SQTIHQWPATLVQPVGSPLSLECTVEGTSNPNLYWYRQAAGRGLQLLFYSVGIGQISSEVPQNLSASRPQDRQFILSSKKLLLSDSGFYLCAWTSGLAEHNEQFFGPGTRLTVL.

This clonotype was seen ten or more times. CDR3 nucleotide sequence: TGTGCCAGCAGCTTATCCGGGACTACCAACGAGCAGTACTTC. Protein sequence: CASSLSGTTNEQYF. The chain links TRBV7-9 to TRBJ2-7; 7 bases agree with TRBD2. This CDR3 is built from 14 residues. The germline V gene encodes CDR1 SEHNR and CDR2 FQNEAQ (reference sequence). The trim removed 2 bases at V and 5 bases at J, leaving 6 bases unmatched.

This clonotype showed up just a few times. The V gene is TRBV20-1, the J gene TRBJ2-7; D ambiguous. V dropped 1 base and J dropped 2 bases, with 9 bases sitting between them. From germline, CDR1 is DFQATT and CDR2 SNEGSKA (reference sequence). There are 13 residues in the CDR3. Written as DNA, the CDR3 is TGCAGTGCTAGAGGTCGCAGAGCCTACGAGCAGTACTTC. It yields the protein CSARGRRAYEQYF.

The rearrangement joins TRBV6-2 or TRBV6-3 to TRBJ2-1; 9 positions match TRBD1. Per the germline V gene, CDR1 is MNHEY and CDR2 is SVGEGT. After removal of 6 bases from V and 6 bases from J, the junction contained 9 bases not matched to a gene. The CDR3 is made up of 15 amino acids. The CDR3 here is CASSQGQGFGNEQFF. In nucleotides, the CDR3 is TGTGCCAGCAGCCAAGGACAGGGGTTTGGCAATGAGCAGTTCTTC.

This clonotype was observed a few times. The rearrangement links TRBV5-1 to TRBJ1-4; D is undetermined. The CDR3 spans 13 residues. The V end was cut by 4 bases, the J end by 7 bases, with 11 bases between. The germline V gene encodes CDR1 SGHRS and CDR2 YFSETQ. This CDR3 is CASSKHGSEKLFF. In DNA form, the CDR3 reads TGCGCCAGCAGCAAACACGGGAGTGAAAAACTGTTTTTT.

This clonotype showed up just a few times. The chain employs TRBV19 and TRBJ2-7; 14 positions match TRBD2. The CDR3 covers 15 residues. Germline CDR1 and CDR2: LNHDA and SQIVND (reference sequence). V trimming: 5 bases; J trimming: 10 bases; junction bases outside the gene matches: 10. CDR3 in DNA: TGTGCCAGTAGTTCTGCGGGACTAGCGGGAGCCCCCCAGTACTTC. It translates to CASSSAGLAGAPQYF.

In its sample, this clonotype was seen a few times. The chain is built from TRBV5-4 and TRBJ2-1; TRBD2 agrees at 9 bases. CDR3 length: 15 residues. Germline V gene sequence: CDR1 SGHNT, CDR2 YYREEE (reference sequence). V was clipped by 0 bases and J by 5 bases; unmatched bases: 3. The CDR3 DNA sequence: TGTGCCAGCAGCTTGGGATCTAGCGGGAACAATGAGCAGTTCTTC. Translation gives CASSLGSSGNNEQFF.

There are many counts of this clonotype. The chain has TRBV5-1 and TRBJ2-2; 7 nucleotides align to TRBD2. V lost 7 bases and J lost 0; bases outside the gene matches: 3. This CDR3 comprises 14 residues. CDR1 and CDR2 (germline): SGHRS, YFSETQ. CDR3 DNA sequence: TGCGCCAGCTCCGGGACTACGAACACCGGGGAGCTGTTTTTT. Protein product: CASSGTTNTGELFF.

The chain uses TRBV5-5 and TRBJ1-2; D is unclear. Germline CDR1 SGHKS, CDR2 YYEKEE (reference sequence). The CDR3 sequence is 12 residues long. Trimming took off 5 bases at V and 3 bases at J, with 8 bases between the two ends. CDR3 sequence: CASSRADYGYTF. As DNA, the CDR3 is TGTGCCAGCAGTCGGGCCGACTATGGCTACACCTTC.

This clonotype has a handful of counts. The chain uses TRBV2 and TRBJ2-2, with D perhaps matching TRBD1 (6 bases). V dropped 2 bases and J dropped 1 base, with 8 bases sitting between them. The CDR3 is made up of 15 amino acids. Germline CDR1 and CDR2: SNHLY and FYNNEI. CDR3 in amino acids: CASSETTGNTGELFF. CDR3 bases: TGTGCCAGCAGTGAAACGACAGGGAACACCGGGGAGCTGTTTTTT.

The V gene is TRBV5-1, the J gene TRBJ2-1, with 12 bases that match TRBD2. Germline lookup yields CDR1 SGHRS and CDR2 YFSETQ. This CDR3 has 15 residues. Trimming took 2 bases from V and 9 from J; bases not matched to a gene: 6. Written as DNA, the CDR3 is TGCGCCAGCAGCTTTTGGACTAGCGGGAACATTGAGCAGTTCTTC. It codes for CASSFWTSGNIEQFF.

The rearrangement uses TRBV29-1 and TRBJ2-1; a weak D match, TRBD1 (6 bases). Germline lookup yields CDR1 SQVTM and CDR2 ANQGSEA. The length of the CDR3 is 15 residues. Trimming took 8 bases from V and 4 from J, leaving 21 bases between them. DNA of the CDR3: TGCAGCCTCTTGGGGGCGCGAGACAGATACAATGAGCAGTTCTTC. The encoded protein is CSLLGARDRYNEQFF.

A note on this clonotype: The junction differs from germline at one of its ends, possibly a read error. The chain has TRBV6-5 and TRBJ2-7; no reliable D call. Germline V gene lookup returns CDR1 MNHEY and CDR2 SVGAGI. This CDR3 region has 14 residues. The CDR3 protein is CASSSRGLSSEQYF. The CDR3, as DNA: TGTGCCAGCAGCTCCCGCGGATTGTCCTCCGAGCAGTACTTC.

This chain links TRBV7-9 with TRBJ2-3; 8 nucleotides line up with TRBD2. Trimming at V came to 4 bases and at J to 2 bases, leaving 11 bases not matched to a gene. Germline V gene data show CDR1 as SEHNR and CDR2 as FQNEAQ (reference sequence). There are 17 residues in the CDR3. CDR3 residues: CASSSTYGAGDTDTQYF. The CDR3 nucleotides read TGTGCCAGCAGCTCGACCTATGGAGCGGGAGACACAGATACGCAGTATTTT.

The rearrangement uses TRBV7-8 and TRBJ2-7, with 7 bases aligning to TRBD1. The CDR3 has 14 residues. V shed 5 bases, J shed 3 bases, and the junction held 7 bases outside the gene matches. Germline CDR1 SGHVS, CDR2 FQNEAQ. CDR3 DNA sequence: TGTGCCAGCAGCCCCGGATCAGGGGGCTACGAGCAGTACTTC. It yields the protein CASSPGSGGYEQYF.

As to this clonotype: This CDR3 is missing its conserved last phenylalanine or tryptophan, likely due to a read error. The rearrangement links TRBV7-9 to TRBJ2-1, with D possibly called TRBD1 or TRBD2 (5 bases each). Germline V gives CDR1 SEHNR, CDR2 FQNEAQ (reference sequence). V was trimmed by 1 base and J by 4 bases, leaving 11 bases between them. The CDR3 spans 15 residues. CDR3 protein: CASSLGRGVYNEQFL. CDR3 in DNA: TGTGCCAGCAGCTTAGGAAGAGGGGTTTACAATGAGCAGTTCTTG.

A few counts support this clonotype. DNA for the CDR3: TGTGCCAGCAGCGCCCCGGGACTAGCGGGGCAAGAGACCCAGTACTTC. Amino acid sequence: CASSAPGLAGQETQYF. This chain connects TRBV5-5 to TRBJ2-5; TRBD2 agrees at 13 bases. Germline trimming cut 4 bases from V and 2 bases from J; bases unmatched to any gene: 5. The germline CDR1 and CDR2 sequences are SGHKS and YYEKEE (reference sequence). This CDR3 has 16 amino acids.

CDR3 loop: CASRKGGSSYNEQFF. CDR3 coding DNA: TGTGCCAGCAGAAAAGGGGGGAGCTCCTACAATGAGCAGTTCTTC. This chain joins TRBV6-5 and TRBJ2-1; either TRBD1 or TRBD2 may fit D (6 bases each). The CDR3 length is 15 residues. Trimming shortened V by 6 bases and J by 0 bases, and 12 bases separated the two germline ends. CDR1 and CDR2 (germline): MNHEY, SVGAGI.

This clonotype was observed a handful of times. The chain couples TRBV20-1 to TRBJ2-5; no clear D. The length of the CDR3 is 13 residues. Germline V gives CDR1 DFQATT, CDR2 SNEGSKA (reference sequence). The ends were cut back, 3 bases at V and 5 bases at J, with 13 bases in the middle. The CDR3 loop is CSASGSKPETQYF. The CDR3 nucleotides read TGCAGTGCTAGTGGGTCCAAGCCGGAGACCCAGTACTTC.

This clonotype has just a few counts. This chain links TRBV20-1 with TRBJ2-7, with D perhaps TRBD2 (6 bases). The length of the CDR3 is 13 residues. Germline V gene sequence: CDR1 DFQATT, CDR2 SNEGSKA (reference sequence). Trimming pared 5 bases from V and 3 bases from J, leaving 14 bases between. The CDR3 protein is CSAVPGAGYEQYF. For the CDR3, the DNA is TGCAGTGCTGTCCCGGGAGCAGGCTACGAGCAGTACTTC.